Following are 10 T cell receptor beta chains from one sample sequenced in a study of OX40 agonist ivuxolimab in advanced cancers. This table comes from immunoSEQ multiplex PCR, and its TCRdb copy is limited to in-frame clones, with some not included. The table has about 46,000 clones, 70% to 90% seen once; the top ten hold about 12%. Material: CD4+ or CD8+ T cells sorted from blood, obtained in a trial of the OX40 agonist ivuxolimab. Every receptor here comes from an adult with an advanced solid tumor such as melanoma, head and neck, liver or kidney cancer.

The genes are TRBV19 and TRBJ1-1; unclear D gene. Germline lookup yields CDR1 LNHDA and CDR2 SQIVND (reference sequence). This CDR3 comprises 12 residues. Trimming stripped 8 bases from V and 3 bases from J, with 10 bases between. Written as DNA, the CDR3 is TGTGCCAGTGGAATAGGGTACACTGAAGCTTTCTTT. It is translated as CASGIGYTEAFF.

The J gene is TRBJ2-3, the V gene TRBV5-6, with 8 bases that match TRBD1. The length of the CDR3 is 15 residues. Germline CDR1 reads SGHDT; CDR2 reads YYEEEE. Trimming took 2 bases from V and 0 from J; bases not matched to a gene: 2. DNA of the CDR3: TGTGCCAGCAGCTTTGGACAGGGTAGCACAGATACGCAGTATTTT. Translating gives CASSFGQGSTDTQYF.

The rearrangement uses TRBV19 and TRBJ2-3, with 8 bases matching TRBD2. V lost 5 bases, J lost 1 base, and 2 bases stayed unmatched. Germline CDR1 and CDR2: LNHDA and SQIVND (reference sequence). The CDR3 has 14 residues. CDR3 region: CASSGRGGTDTQYF. The CDR3 DNA follows: TGTGCCAGTAGTGGGCGGGGGGGCACAGATACGCAGTATTTT. Together with reference TRBV19 and TRBJ2-3, the CDR3 gives the full variable domain: DGGITQSPKYLFRKEGQNVTLSCEQNLNHDAMYWYRQDPGQGLRLIYYSQIVNDFQKGDIAEGYSVSREKKESFPLTVTSAQKNPTAFYLCASSGRGGTDTQYFGPGTRLTVL.

In DNA, the CDR3 is TGTGCCAGCAGCTCATGGTCCCGAATAGGGACTGAAGCTTTCTTT. It is translated as CASSSWSRIGTEAFF. V usage is TRBV13 and J usage is TRBJ1-1; D is undetermined. V lost 4 bases and J lost 5, with 17 bases in between. This CDR3 has 15 residues. Germline V CDR1 and CDR2: PRHDT, FYEKMQ (reference sequence).

The chain has TRBV4-2 and TRBJ2-7; D might be TRBD2 (6 bases). V was cut by 1 base and J by 2 bases, with 9 bases left in between. The CDR3 totals 14 residues. CDR1 is LGHNA and CDR2 is YNFKEQ in the germline V gene. This chain's CDR3 is CASSQAGETYEQYF. DNA for the CDR3: TGTGCCAGCAGCCAAGCGGGAGAAACCTACGAGCAGTACTTC.

J is TRBJ2-7 and V is TRBV19; D is unclear. CDR1 LNHDA and CDR2 SQIVND come from the germline V gene (reference sequence). The CDR3 is made up of 14 amino acids. Trimming took off 6 bases at V and 0 bases at J, with 12 bases between the two ends. CDR3 in amino acids: CASRLQPSSYEQYF. In DNA, the CDR3 is TGTGCCAGTAGGTTGCAGCCAAGCTCCTACGAGCAGTACTTC.

This CDR3 is CAWSTEGTEAFF. CDR3 nucleotide sequence: TGTGCCTGGAGCACGGAGGGCACTGAAGCTTTCTTT. The genes are TRBV30 and TRBJ1-1, with unresolved D. CDR3 length: 12 amino acids. Germline V lookup: CDR1 GTSNPN, CDR2 SVGIG (reference sequence). The ends were cut back, 3 bases at V and 4 bases at J, with 9 bases in the middle.

The chain joins TRBV11-2 to TRBJ1-1; D remains ambiguous. Germline loops: CDR1 SGHAT, CDR2 FQNNGV. The CDR3 extends over 12 amino acids. V was clipped by 9 bases and J by 4 bases, with 12 bases between them. The CDR3 protein is CARDAEGTEAFF. The CDR3 DNA sequence: TGTGCCAGGGACGCCGAGGGCACTGAAGCTTTCTTT. Together with reference TRBV11-2 and TRBJ1-1, the CDR3 gives the full variable domain: EAGVAQSPRYKIIEKRQSVAFWCNPISGHATLYWYQQILGQGPKLLIQFQNNGVVDDSQLPKDRFSAERLKGVDSTLKIQPAKLEDSAVYLCARDAEGTEAFFGQGTRLTVV.

The rearrangement links TRBV4-3 to TRBJ2-4, with D hard to call. Germline V lookup: CDR1 LGHNA, CDR2 YSLEER. This CDR3 has 18 amino acids. With 0 bases removed from V and 0 bases from J, the gap between germline ends came to 15 bases. CDR3 sequence: CASSQDVVTNLAKNIQYF. CDR3 in DNA: TGCGCCAGCAGCCAAGATGTTGTGACAAATCTAGCCAAAAACATTCAGTACTTC.

The gene calls are TRBV7-6 and TRBJ1-5; D may be TRBD1 (6 bases). CDR3 length: 16 amino acids. The germline CDR1 and CDR2 sequences are SGHVS and FNYEAQ. V was clipped by 5 bases and J by 3 bases, with 17 bases between them. The CDR3 loop reads CASSPSARGPNQPQHF. In nucleotides, the CDR3 is TGTGCCAGCAGCCCGTCCGCCAGGGGACCCAATCAGCCCCAGCATTTT.